A selection of T cell receptor beta chains follows, all from one sample in a study of shared clonotypes between healthy human individuals. TCRdb's copy holds only in-frame clones and misses some; the assay was immunoSEQ multiplex PCR. The sample has approximately 2,300,000 clones, around 90% seen once. The specimen was naive CD4+ T cells from PBMCs. All receptors come from a man between 18 and 29 years old in good health. Some clones in this sample may be carry-over from other donors' samples. Each CDR3 is given with its conserved first and last residue. Fields, in order: clone size, D gene, V gene, J gene, CDR3 DNA, CDR3 protein. D genes are given only for firm matches. Not every row has a clone size; where given, it reads once, few, many or a size class.

abundance: NA; d_gene: NA; v_gene: TRBV7-9; j_gene: TRBJ2-1; CDR3nt: TGTGCCAGCAGCTTAAGGGATTTGGGAAATGAGCAGTTCTTC; CDR3aa: CASSLRDLGNEQFF
abundance: NA; d_gene: NA; v_gene: TRBV4-1; j_gene: TRBJ1-5; CDR3nt: TGCGCCAGCAGCCCAAATTTACAGGAGAATCAGCCCCAGCATTTT; CDR3aa: CASSPNLQENQPQHF
abundance: NA; d_gene: NA; v_gene: TRBV30; j_gene: TRBJ2-7; CDR3nt: TGTGCCTCCGGACTTGGAGGTTTGTACGAGCAGTACTTC; CDR3aa: CASGLGGLYEQYF
abundance: NA; d_gene: TRBD1; v_gene: TRBV18; j_gene: TRBJ2-2; CDR3nt: TGTGCCAGCTCATGGACAGGGCACACCGGGGAGCTGTTTTTT; CDR3aa: CASSWTGHTGELFF
abundance: NA; d_gene: TRBD1; v_gene: TRBV14; j_gene: TRBJ2-5; CDR3nt: TGTGCCAGCAGCCAAGACAGGGACAGGGGCCAAGAGACCCAGTACTTC; CDR3aa: CASSQDRDRGQETQYF
abundance: once; d_gene: TRBD1; v_gene: TRBV9; j_gene: TRBJ1-5; CDR3nt: TGTGCCAGCAGCCCCAGAGACAGGGGTGGGCAGCCCCAGCATTTT; CDR3aa: CASSPRDRGGQPQHF
abundance: NA; d_gene: NA; v_gene: TRBV9; j_gene: TRBJ2-2; CDR3nt: TGTGCCAGCGGGGAGACCACCGGGGAGCTGTTTTTT; CDR3aa: CASGETTGELFF
abundance: NA; d_gene: TRBD2; v_gene: TRBV2; j_gene: TRBJ2-5; CDR3nt: TGTGCCAGCAGTCCCCGACTAGCCGACCAAGAGACCCAGTACTTC; CDR3aa: CASSPRLADQETQYF
abundance: once; d_gene: NA; v_gene: TRBV4-1; j_gene: TRBJ1-1; CDR3nt: TGCGCCAGCAGCCAACGAGACACAAAGAATGAAGCTTTCTTT; CDR3aa: CASSQRDTKNEAFF
abundance: NA; d_gene: NA; v_gene: TRBV6-5; j_gene: TRBJ2-3; CDR3nt: TGTGCCAGCAGCCGACTACTACTGGATACGCAGTATTTT; CDR3aa: CASSRLLLDTQYF
abundance: NA; d_gene: NA; v_gene: TRBV6-5; j_gene: TRBJ1-1; CDR3nt: TGTGCCAGCAGTTACTCGACCTGGGGACGGATTGAAGCTTTCTTT; CDR3aa: CASSYSTWGRIEAFF
abundance: NA; d_gene: NA; v_gene: TRBV2; j_gene: TRBJ1-1; CDR3nt: TGTGCCAGCAGGGCACTGGGGGGATCGGTCGAAGCTTTCTTT; CDR3aa: CASRALGGSVEAFF
abundance: NA; d_gene: NA; v_gene: TRBV18; j_gene: TRBJ2-5; CDR3nt: TGTGCCAGCTCACCCAGACTAGGCGAGTACGAGACCCAGTACTTC; CDR3aa: CASSPRLGEYETQYF
abundance: NA; d_gene: TRBD2; v_gene: TRBV7-9; j_gene: TRBJ2-3; CDR3nt: TGTGCCAGCAGCTCCCCGGGACTCGGGGGGTCAGATACGCAGTATTTT; CDR3aa: CASSSPGLGGSDTQYF
abundance: NA; d_gene: NA; v_gene: TRBV23-1; j_gene: TRBJ2-5; CDR3nt: TGCGCCAGCAGTCAATCGGTGCGTGACAAAGAGACCCAGTACTTC; CDR3aa: CASSQSVRDKETQYF
abundance: NA; d_gene: NA; v_gene: TRBV5-6; j_gene: TRBJ2-7; CDR3nt: TGTGCCAGCAGCTTGTTGGCCAAGCTCAGCTCCTACGAGCAGTACTTC; CDR3aa: CASSLLAKLSSYEQYF
abundance: NA; d_gene: TRBD1; v_gene: TRBV5-1; j_gene: TRBJ2-3; CDR3nt: TGCGCCAGCAGCAGTGTGGGACAGAACACAGATACGCAGTATTTT; CDR3aa: CASSSVGQNTDTQYF
abundance: NA; d_gene: NA; v_gene: TRBV20-1; j_gene: TRBJ1-6; CDR3nt: TGCAGTGCCCAGGGCCCTTCACCCCTCCACTTT; CDR3aa: CSAQGPSPLHF
abundance: NA; d_gene: TRBD1; v_gene: TRBV10-3; j_gene: TRBJ1-3; CDR3nt: TGTGCCATCAGTGTTGGGACAGGGACTCTCGGAAACACCATATATTTT; CDR3aa: CAISVGTGTLGNTIYF
abundance: NA; d_gene: NA; v_gene: TRBV6-5; j_gene: TRBJ1-4; CDR3nt: TGTGCCAGCAGTGGTTTGGGCGTAGGGGAAAAACTGTTTTTT; CDR3aa: CASSGLGVGEKLFF
abundance: NA; d_gene: NA; v_gene: TRBV28; j_gene: TRBJ1-1; CDR3nt: TGTGCCAGCACCGAACTATACAAGGATAGAGGGACTGAAGCTTTCTTT; CDR3aa: CASTELYKDRGTEAFF
abundance: NA; d_gene: NA; v_gene: TRBV6-5; j_gene: TRBJ2-1; CDR3nt: TGCGCACAGGGGGGGCCCTACAATGAGCAGTTCTTC; CDR3aa: CAQGGPYNEQFF
abundance: NA; d_gene: NA; v_gene: TRBV5-1; j_gene: TRBJ2-5; CDR3nt: TGCGCCAGCAGCTTGGCGGGGGGCGAAGAGACCCAGTACTTC; CDR3aa: CASSLAGGEETQYF
abundance: once; d_gene: NA; v_gene: TRBV4-2; j_gene: TRBJ2-5; CDR3nt: TGTGCCAGCAGCCAAGATCTACCAGGCCTACAAGAGACCCAGTACTTC; CDR3aa: CASSQDLPGLQETQYF
abundance: NA; d_gene: NA; v_gene: TRBV27; j_gene: TRBJ1-2; CDR3nt: TGTGCCAGCAGTTTAACGGGACTGGGCTATGGCTACACCTTC; CDR3aa: CASSLTGLGYGYTF
abundance: NA; d_gene: TRBD1; v_gene: TRBV27; j_gene: TRBJ1-2; CDR3nt: TGTGCCAGCTATACCCCAGGGGGCTATGGCTACACCTTC; CDR3aa: CASYTPGGYGYTF
abundance: NA; d_gene: NA; v_gene: TRBV19; j_gene: TRBJ1-1; CDR3nt: TGTGCCAGTAGTATCTCAATCAGTCCCATTTCACCCAAGACTGAAGCTTTCTTT; CDR3aa: CASSISISPISPKTEAFF
abundance: once; d_gene: NA; v_gene: TRBV5-8; j_gene: TRBJ2-7; CDR3nt: TGTGCCAGCAGCTGGGGACAAACCTACGAGCAGTACTTC; CDR3aa: CASSWGQTYEQYF
abundance: NA; d_gene: NA; v_gene: TRBV11-2; j_gene: TRBJ2-7; CDR3nt: TGTGCCAGCAGCTTAGAGGGTCCGTCCTACGAGCAGTACTTC; CDR3aa: CASSLEGPSYEQYF
abundance: NA; d_gene: TRBD2; v_gene: TRBV29-1; j_gene: TRBJ2-1; CDR3nt: TGCAGCGTTGCCGGACTAGTAGGTTACAATGAGCAGTTCTTC; CDR3aa: CSVAGLVGYNEQFF
abundance: NA; d_gene: TRBD2; v_gene: TRBV7-3; j_gene: TRBJ2-1; CDR3nt: TGTGCCAGCAGCTTATTTTCGACTAGCGGGAGGAATGAGCAGTTCTTC; CDR3aa: CASSLFSTSGRNEQFF
abundance: NA; d_gene: NA; v_gene: TRBV7-2; j_gene: TRBJ2-4; CDR3nt: TGTGCCAGCAGCAGGTCTAGGTACAGGAAAGGAAAAAACATTCAGTACTTC; CDR3aa: CASSRSRYRKGKNIQYF
abundance: NA; d_gene: NA; v_gene: TRBV6-1; j_gene: TRBJ2-1; CDR3nt: TGTGCCAGCAGAGTATCGCGGACCTCCTACAATGAGCAGTTCTTC; CDR3aa: CASRVSRTSYNEQFF
abundance: NA; d_gene: NA; v_gene: TRBV5-6; j_gene: TRBJ1-3; CDR3nt: TGTGCCAGCAGCCCCTTCGGGGCCTGGAGGGGTTTCTCTGGAAACACCATATATTTT; CDR3aa: CASSPFGAWRGFSGNTIYF
abundance: NA; d_gene: NA; v_gene: TRBV7-2; j_gene: TRBJ2-5; CDR3nt: TGTGCCAGCAGCTTAGATACGGCGGACCTCCAAGAGACCCAGTACTTC; CDR3aa: CASSLDTADLQETQYF
abundance: NA; d_gene: NA; v_gene: TRBV28; j_gene: TRBJ2-4; CDR3nt: TGTGCCAGCAGTTTAGTCGACCCCGGTTTCCCCAAAAACATTCAGTACTTC; CDR3aa: CASSLVDPGFPKNIQYF
abundance: once; d_gene: TRBD1; v_gene: TRBV15; j_gene: TRBJ2-1; CDR3nt: TGTGCCACCAGCAGAGATGTGGGGATGAGGGGGCCCCGTGAGCAGTTCTTC; CDR3aa: CATSRDVGMRGPREQFF
abundance: once; d_gene: NA; v_gene: TRBV28; j_gene: TRBJ1-3; CDR3nt: TGTGCCAGCAGTAAGTTGGGAGTCTCCTCTGGAAACACCATATATTTT; CDR3aa: CASSKLGVSSGNTIYF
abundance: NA; d_gene: NA; v_gene: TRBV7-2; j_gene: TRBJ1-1; CDR3nt: TGTGCCAGCAGCTTAAGTAAGGGGGTGAACACTGAAGCTTTCTTT; CDR3aa: CASSLSKGVNTEAFF
abundance: NA; d_gene: TRBD1; v_gene: TRBV10-3; j_gene: TRBJ1-2; CDR3nt: TGTGCCATCAGTGTATTTTCGGCCAGGGGGTTGGGCTACACCTTC; CDR3aa: CAISVFSARGLGYTF
abundance: NA; d_gene: TRBD1; v_gene: TRBV6-5; j_gene: TRBJ2-3; CDR3nt: TGTGCCAGCAGTTACTCGCCGGGACAGGGACTGTATTTT; CDR3aa: CASSYSPGQGLYF
abundance: NA; d_gene: TRBD1; v_gene: TRBV30; j_gene: TRBJ1-4; CDR3nt: TGTGCCGCCCGACAGGGGGTGTTTGAAAAACTGTTTTTT; CDR3aa: CAARQGVFEKLFF
abundance: once; d_gene: NA; v_gene: TRBV30; j_gene: TRBJ2-2; CDR3nt: TGTGCCTGGAGTGGCCTAGGGGGATCCGGGGAGCTGTTTTTT; CDR3aa: CAWSGLGGSGELFF
abundance: NA; d_gene: NA; v_gene: TRBV6-1; j_gene: TRBJ1-1; CDR3nt: TGTGCCAGCATCAAGCCCCAGAACACTGAAGCTTTCTTT; CDR3aa: CASIKPQNTEAFF
abundance: NA; d_gene: NA; v_gene: TRBV5-1; j_gene: TRBJ2-7; CDR3nt: TGCGCCAGCAGCTCGGCACGAGGGACGAACTACGAGCAGTACTTC; CDR3aa: CASSSARGTNYEQYF
abundance: NA; d_gene: NA; v_gene: TRBV7-9; j_gene: TRBJ2-7; CDR3nt: TGTGCCAGCAGCTTAGGTCAGCCTATCTACGAGCAGTACTTC; CDR3aa: CASSLGQPIYEQYF
abundance: NA; d_gene: NA; v_gene: TRBV7-2; j_gene: TRBJ2-3; CDR3nt: TGTGCCAGCAGCTTTAGAATAGCGGTCCTTAGCACAGATACGCAGTATTTT; CDR3aa: CASSFRIAVLSTDTQYF
abundance: NA; d_gene: NA; v_gene: TRBV6-5; j_gene: TRBJ1-6; CDR3nt: TGTGCCAGCAGTTACTCCCAGGATTGGGGTAATTCACCCCTCCACTTT; CDR3aa: CASSYSQDWGNSPLHF
abundance: NA; d_gene: NA; v_gene: TRBV27; j_gene: TRBJ2-2; CDR3nt: TGTGCCAGCAGTTTTGCGCCTGGAGAGCCCGGGGAGCTGTTTTTT; CDR3aa: CASSFAPGEPGELFF